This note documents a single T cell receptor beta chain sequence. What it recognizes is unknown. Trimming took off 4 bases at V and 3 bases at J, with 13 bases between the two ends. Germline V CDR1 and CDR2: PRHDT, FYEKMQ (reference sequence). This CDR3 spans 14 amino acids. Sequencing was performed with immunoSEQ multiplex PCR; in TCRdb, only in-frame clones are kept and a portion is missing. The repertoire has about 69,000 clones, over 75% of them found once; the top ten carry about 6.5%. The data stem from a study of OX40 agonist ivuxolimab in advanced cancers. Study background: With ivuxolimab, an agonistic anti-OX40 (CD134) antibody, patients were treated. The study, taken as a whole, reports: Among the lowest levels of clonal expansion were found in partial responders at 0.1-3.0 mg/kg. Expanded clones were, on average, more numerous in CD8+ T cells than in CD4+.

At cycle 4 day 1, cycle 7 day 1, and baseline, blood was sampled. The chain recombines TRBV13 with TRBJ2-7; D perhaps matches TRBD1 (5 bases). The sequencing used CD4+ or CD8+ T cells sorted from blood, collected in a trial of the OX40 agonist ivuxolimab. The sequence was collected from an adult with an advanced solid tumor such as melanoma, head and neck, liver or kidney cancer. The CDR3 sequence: CASSSGPGHYEQYF. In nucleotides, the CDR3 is TGTGCCAGCAGCTCCGGACCCGGACACTACGAGCAGTACTTC. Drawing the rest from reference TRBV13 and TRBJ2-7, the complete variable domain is AAGVIQSPRHLIKEKRETATLKCYPIPRHDTVYWYQQGPGQDPQFLISFYEKMQSDKGSIPDRFSAQQFSDYHSELNMSSLELGDSALYFCASSSGPGHYEQYFGPGTRLTVT.